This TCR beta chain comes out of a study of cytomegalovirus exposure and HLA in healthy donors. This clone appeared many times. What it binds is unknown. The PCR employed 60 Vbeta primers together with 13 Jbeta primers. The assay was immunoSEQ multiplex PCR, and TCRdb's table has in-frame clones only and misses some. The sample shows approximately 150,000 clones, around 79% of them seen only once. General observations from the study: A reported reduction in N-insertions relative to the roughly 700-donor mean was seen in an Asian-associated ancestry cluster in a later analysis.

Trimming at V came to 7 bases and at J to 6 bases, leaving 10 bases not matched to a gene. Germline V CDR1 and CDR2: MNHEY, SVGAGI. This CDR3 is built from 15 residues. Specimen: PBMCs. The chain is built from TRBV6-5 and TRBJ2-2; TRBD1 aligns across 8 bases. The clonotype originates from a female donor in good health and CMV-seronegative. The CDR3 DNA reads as TGTGCCAGCACTCAGACAGGGGAGGAGGCCGGGGAGCTGTTTTTT. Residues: CASTQTGEEAGELFF.